This T cell receptor beta chain was retrieved from a study of regulatory T cells in long-lasting Graves disease. CDR1 SNHLY and CDR2 FYNNEI come from the germline V gene. The V gene end was trimmed by 7 bases and the J gene end by 0 bases; junction bases not matched to a gene: 9. The CDR3 consists of 15 residues. Time point denoted: newly diagnosed GD, antithyroid drugs for less than 3 months. Isolated PBMC RNA provided the starting material for the TCR library. Arm-PCR of CDR3 regions with iRepertoire HTBI primers generated TCR beta libraries. Each CDR3 protein is one row after TCRdb ran MiXCR on the multiplex PCR reads. The top ten hold approximately 12% of the sample, which has 560,000 or so distinct CDR3 sequences, roughly 16% seen once. In its sample, this clonotype was seen many times. The data also belong to a second study, concerning T cells in Graves' hyperthyroidism and ophthalmopathy.

This chain links TRBV2 with TRBJ2-7; 7 nucleotides agree with TRBD1. The sequencing here drew on peripheral blood mononuclear cells (PBMCs), taken at new diagnosis, from a patient treated with antithyroid drugs. The receptor was derived from a man younger than 35 with Graves disease. The CDR3 is CASTVGQAYSYEQYF. In DNA form, the CDR3 reads TGTGCCAGCACCGTCGGACAGGCGTACTCCTACGAGCAGTACTTC.